Sequencing of this TCR beta chain was carried out in a study of T cell repertoires in cytomegalovirus infection (dated 2019 in TCRdb). Study-wide context: The HLA type of each donor mattered for the analysis, because public TCR beta signatures pointed to carriage of CMV infection along with the matching HLA type.

With respect to this clonotype: Its antigen remains unidentified. Per-base quality was not reported, and no clone a single base away is much larger than it.

Data came from an Illumina HiSeq 1500. The public reads were quality trimmed at Q25 with fastp and then assembled into clones with MiXCR by TCRdb, keeping productive beta chains. Identical CDR3 protein sequences are pooled into one entry, listed with their most common genes and DNA. The sample includes fewer than 250,000 distinct CDR3 sequences, with about 20% observed a single time. About 20% of the sample is taken by the ten largest. V was cut back by 3 bases and J by 1 base, leaving a gap of 6 bases between them. The CDR3 numbers 13 residues from cysteine through phenylalanine. Just the 39-base CDR3 DNA is kept, in frame starting at base 1. From the germline V gene (reference sequence), CDR1 is SEHNR and CDR2 is FQNEAQ. The research as a whole found: The ex vivo response was dominated by HLA-C-restricted CMV-specific TCR beta clonotypes, and the single most frequent clonotype in two of eight donors was supplied by these HLA-C-restricted clonotypes. In both this cohort and an independent cohort of a few hundred donors, the cumulative frequency of public TCR beta family members distinguished carriers of CMV infection plus the relevant HLA type.

Sequenced material: CD8+ T cells from PBMCs. The chain uses TRBV7-9 and TRBJ2-5, with no confident D gene call. This TCR was recovered from a human donor in good health (CMV status not recorded). Some clones in this sample may be carry-over from other donors' samples. This receptor carries the CDR3 CASSFEFQETQYF. The DNA is TGTGCCAGCAGCTTTGAATTCCAAGAGACCCAGTACTTC.